The clone carrying this TCR beta chain was observed many times. Germline V gene data show CDR1 as SGHAT and CDR2 as FQNNGV. The CDR3 sequence is 19 residues long. V shed 6 bases and J shed 3 bases, with 29 bases lying between them. The data belong to a study of human T cells and chemical hapten exposure. One entry per CDR3 protein results from TCRdb running MiXCR on the RACE reads. The sample records 65,000 to 85,000 distinct CDR3 sequences, 10% to 15% being singletons. Sample time point: patch test 1, 2 weeks after DPC sensitization. Documented treatment: therapeutic diphenylcyclopropenone sensitization with weekly scalp DPC.

The sample here was whole blood, taken in connection with sensitization to the hapten diphenylcyclopropenone (DPC). This receptor was taken from a woman aged 55-69 years with alopecia areata. Some clones in this sample may be carry-over from other donors' samples. The gene calls are TRBV11-2 and TRBJ1-2; D is possibly TRBD1 (5 bases). CDR3 in DNA: TGTGCCAGCAGGCTTTTTCCGGGACTACTTACTATGAGCCACTATGGCTACACCTTC. It is translated as CASRLFPGLLTMSHYGYTF. Full variable domain (remainder filled in from reference TRBV11-2 and TRBJ1-2): EAGVAQSPRYKIIEKRQSVAFWCNPISGHATLYWYQQILGQGPKLLIQFQNNGVVDDSQLPKDRFSAERLKGVDSTLKIQPAKLEDSAVYLCASRLFPGLLTMSHYGYTFGSGTRLTVV.